This T cell receptor (beta chain) derives from a study of blood T cell repertoires in COVID-19. Germline V gene data show CDR1 as MNHNS and CDR2 as SASEGT. CDR3 length: 17 amino acids. The ends lost 4 bases at V and 0 bases at J; junction bases unmatched: 7. Seattle cases were enrolled at active infection and followed longitudinally. Authors' data handling: Estimation of nucleated cell counts was performed using reference gene primer amplification. Clones were read by immunoSEQ multiplex PCR, and TCRdb kept only the in-frame ones, dropping some. V and J calls and clone size are as listed in that table; D and trimming were resolved from the DNA. Of more than 300,000 clones detected, 85% to 90% appear once; the ten largest clones hold 1.8%.

The sample taken for sequencing was peripheral blood. This TCR derives from a woman under 40 with COVID-19, enrolled during active disease. The rearrangement joins TRBV6-1 to TRBJ1-3; TRBD1 agrees at 9 bases. CDR3 in amino acids: CASSVQGAFYSGNTIYF. The CDR3 DNA follows: TGTGCCAGCAGTGTACAGGGGGCTTTTTACTCTGGAAACACCATATATTTT.